The 25 T cell receptor beta chains given below trace back to one sample, sequenced in a study of CD8 T cells in ankylosing spondylitis. Each CDR3 protein is one row after TCRdb ran MiXCR on the 5' RACE reads. Among 110,000 to 150,000 distinct CDR3 sequences listed, 6.5% to 8.5% were seen once. Sequencing input: synovial fluid, either unsorted or a sorted T cell fraction (not recorded which). The receptors here all came from a male donor with ankylosing spondylitis.

This clonotype was detected a few times. The chain has TRBV6-2 or TRBV6-3 and TRBJ2-6; D gene ambiguous. Germline CDR1 reads MNHEY; CDR2 reads SVGEGT. The CDR3 runs 12 residues. V was clipped by 4 bases and J by 3 bases, with 1 base between them. Written as DNA, the CDR3 is TGTGCCAGCAGTTTTGGGGCCAACGTCCTGACTTTC. It codes for CASSFGANVLTF.

Ten or more counts support this clonotype. CDR3 sequence: CASSQGASGNGYGYTF. The CDR3 DNA follows: TGTGCCAGCAGCCAAGGGGCGTCGGGGAATGGCTATGGCTACACCTTC. V is TRBV4-2 and J is TRBJ1-2; D remains ambiguous. CDR1 and CDR2 (germline): LGHNA, YNFKEQ. V gave up 1 base and J gave up 4 bases, with 16 bases separating them. The CDR3 sequence is 16 residues long.

This CDR3 is CAISEPRGAYGYTF. CDR3 nucleotide sequence: TGTGCCATCAGTGAGCCTAGGGGGGCGTATGGCTACACCTTC. V gene TRBV10-3 combines with J gene TRBJ1-2, with a possible D match to TRBD1 (6 bases). This CDR3 contains 14 residues. V lost 2 bases and J lost 5, with 12 bases in between. Germline V gives CDR1 ENHRY, CDR2 SYGVKD.

This chain uses TRBV10-2 with TRBJ1-5, with unresolved D. Deletions cut 6 bases from V and 4 bases from J, with 7 bases between. This CDR3 spans 12 amino acids. CDR1 is WSHSY and CDR2 is SAAADI in the germline V gene. Here the CDR3 reads CASSRLNQPQHF. CDR3 sequence (DNA): TGCGCCAGCAGCCGGCTTAATCAGCCCCAGCATTTT.

This clonotype was found many times. This chain links TRBV4-3 with TRBJ2-3, with D possibly being TRBD2 (5 bases). The CDR3 has 15 residues. Per the germline V gene, CDR1 is LGHNA and CDR2 is YSLEER. V lost 0 bases, J lost 6 bases, and 13 bases lay in between. CDR3 residues: CASSQDLLESDTQYF. CDR3 DNA: TGCGCCAGCAGCCAAGATCTACTAGAGTCGGATACGCAGTATTTT.

This clonotype was seen only a few times. The gene calls are TRBV7-6 and TRBJ2-7; D is undetermined. The CDR3 contains 14 residues. The V and J ends lost 0 bases and 2 bases respectively, with 8 bases between them. Germline V CDR1 and CDR2: SGHVS, FNYEAQ. CDR3 sequence: CASSLAYSTYEQYF. The DNA for the CDR3 is TGTGCCAGCAGCTTAGCGTATTCTACCTACGAGCAGTACTTC.

This clonotype has ten or more counts. The V call is TRBV11-1, the J call TRBJ1-1; the match to TRBD1 covers 8 bases. The V and J ends lost 5 bases and 5 bases, in that order; junction bases with no gene match: 7. This CDR3 spans 14 amino acids. CDR1 and CDR2 from the germline V gene are SGHAT and FQDESV (reference sequence). CDR3 DNA sequence: TGTGCCAGCAGCCCTAGACAGGGGAGGACTGAAGCTTTCTTT. Translation: CASSPRQGRTEAFF.

The rearrangement joins TRBV5-1 to TRBJ2-7, with a possible D match to TRBD2 (5 bases). This CDR3 has 14 amino acids. Germline V gene data show CDR1 as SGHRS and CDR2 as YFSETQ. V dropped 1 base and J dropped 2 bases, with 10 bases sitting between them. CDR3 amino acids: CASSLSRGPYEQYF. Here the CDR3 DNA reads TGCGCCAGCAGCTTGAGCAGAGGGCCCTACGAGCAGTACTTC.

The chain carries TRBV5-1 and TRBJ2-1, with 12 bases that match TRBD2. Germline V gives CDR1 SGHRS, CDR2 YFSETQ. CDR3 size: 16 residues. Losses at the gene ends were 0 bases for V and 5 bases for J; bases not matched to a gene: 3. The CDR3, as DNA: TGCGCCAGCAGCTTGGGGGCTAGCGGGAGGGACAATGAGCAGTTCTTC. Encoded protein: CASSLGASGRDNEQFF.

The table lists this clonotype with a few counts. The genes are TRBV27 and TRBJ2-3; TRBD2 matches at 13 bases. This CDR3 has 16 residues. V shed 4 bases, J shed 10 bases, and the junction held 11 bases outside the gene matches. The germline V gene has CDR1 MNHEY and CDR2 SMNVEV (reference sequence). DNA for the CDR3: TGTGCCAGCAGTTCCTCCGGACTAGCGGGAGAGTCAGCGCAGTATTTT. It specifies CASSSSGLAGESAQYF.

This clonotype was observed many times. The CDR3 DNA sequence: TGTGCCAGCAGTTACGGCGGACAGGGTAGTATCGAGCAGTACTTC. This translates into CASSYGGQGSIEQYF. The chain uses TRBV6-2 or TRBV6-3 and TRBJ2-7; TRBD1 matches at 8 bases. V shed 2 bases, J shed 6 bases, and the junction held 9 bases outside the gene matches. This CDR3 comprises 15 residues. The germline CDR1 and CDR2 sequences are MNHEY and SVGEGT.

This sequence joins TRBV20-1 and TRBJ2-2; 8 bases fit TRBD2. The CDR3 covers 15 residues. The ends lost 5 bases at V and 1 base at J; junction bases unmatched: 6. Germline V gives CDR1 DFQATT, CDR2 SNEGSKA (reference sequence). The CDR3 region has the DNA TGCAGTGCTTTCCAGCGGGGGAGGAACACCGGGGAGCTGTTTTTT. It specifies CSAFQRGRNTGELFF.

In its sample, this clonotype was seen many times. The chain has TRBV2 and TRBJ2-2; D unresolved. Germline V gene sequence: CDR1 SNHLY, CDR2 FYNNEI. This CDR3 region has 12 residues. V was cut by 6 bases and J by 1 base, with 3 bases left in between. As DNA, the CDR3 is TGTGCCAGCAGACAGAACACCGGGGAGCTGTTTTTT. Protein sequence: CASRQNTGELFF.

V gene TRBV28 combines with J gene TRBJ1-1, with D uncertain. CDR1 and CDR2 (germline): MDHEN, SYDVKM. The CDR3 sequence is 13 residues long. V was cut by 0 bases and J by 1 base, with 3 bases left in between. The CDR3: CASSLWSNTEAFF. The CDR3 DNA reads as TGTGCCAGCAGTTTATGGTCGAACACTGAAGCTTTCTTT.

J is TRBJ2-7 and V is TRBV30; D remains unclear. Germline values: CDR1 GTSNPN, CDR2 SVGIG (reference sequence). The CDR3 consists of 12 residues. V was shortened by 4 bases and J by 4 bases, with 11 bases between the two germline ends. The CDR3 reads CAWNNDPYEQYF. CDR3 nucleotide sequence: TGTGCCTGGAATAACGACCCTTACGAGCAGTACTTC.

This clonotype has at least ten counts. J is TRBJ1-1 and V is TRBV24-1, with D tentatively TRBD1 (6 bases). The germline gives CDR1 KGHDR, CDR2 SFDVKD. The CDR3 length is 16 residues. Trimming cost V 2 bases and J 1 base, with 13 bases left between them. The CDR3, as DNA: TGTGCCACCAGTGATTCGCAACAGGGTTGGAACACTGAAGCTTTCTTT. It is translated as CATSDSQQGWNTEAFF.

This clonotype has at least ten counts. The chain combines TRBV24-1 with TRBJ2-1; TRBD1 agrees at 10 bases. In germline, CDR1 is KGHDR, CDR2 SFDVKD. Trimming removed 6 bases from V and 8 bases from J; junction bases left unmatched: 9. This CDR3 region has 15 residues. The CDR3 DNA reads as TGTGCCACCAGTAAGGGACAGGGGAGAGGGGATGAGCAGTTCTTC. This sequence encodes CATSKGQGRGDEQFF.

There are many counts of this clonotype. The chain recombines TRBV27 with TRBJ1-1; D unclear. V lost 6 bases to trimming and J lost 6 bases, with 14 bases between them. CDR3 size: 13 residues. Germline V lookup: CDR1 MNHEY, CDR2 SMNVEV (reference sequence). This CDR3 reads CASRNDGYAEAFF. CDR3 bases: TGTGCCAGCAGGAACGATGGATACGCTGAAGCTTTCTTT.

This clonotype was detected many times. The chain uses TRBV6-2 or TRBV6-3 and TRBJ2-5, with 7 nucleotides matching TRBD1. CDR1 is MNHEY, CDR2 SVGEGT, per germline. The CDR3 consists of 17 residues. V shed 2 bases, J shed 4 bases, and the junction held 13 bases outside the gene matches. The CDR3 reads CASSYQTGIGIRETQYF. The CDR3 region has the DNA TGTGCCAGCAGTTACCAGACAGGGATCGGAATCCGAGAGACCCAGTACTTC.

This clonotype was picked up a small number of times. V usage is TRBV20-1 and J usage is TRBJ2-1, with TRBD2 identical over 9 bases. The germline V gene has CDR1 DFQATT and CDR2 SNEGSKA (reference sequence). The CDR3 spans 16 residues. V dropped 0 bases and J dropped 2; count of bases not matched to a gene: 5. CDR3 in DNA: TGCAGTGCTAGAGAGGCTAGCGGGGACACCTACAATGAGCAGTTCTTC. Translation gives CSAREASGDTYNEQFF.

This clonotype has at least ten counts. The chain couples TRBV20-1 to TRBJ2-3, with D possibly being TRBD1 (5 bases). This CDR3 is 13 amino acids long. V was pared by 6 bases and J by 7 bases, with 17 bases between. CDR1 and CDR2 (germline): DFQATT, SNEGSKA (reference sequence). The CDR3 is CSAWQGTRYTQYF. CDR3 sequence (DNA): TGCAGTGCGTGGCAGGGAACCCGATATACGCAGTATTTT.

The V call is TRBV4-3, the J call TRBJ2-5, with 9 bases fitting TRBD1. CDR1 and CDR2 from the germline V gene are LGHNA and YSLEER. V shed 3 bases and J 0 bases; nucleotides not matched to a gene: 2. The CDR3 is 15 amino acids. The CDR3 DNA is TGCGCCAGCAGCCAGGGACAGGGATACCAAGAGACCCAGTACTTC. This translates into CASSQGQGYQETQYF.

The rearrangement joins TRBV6-1 to TRBJ2-2; maybe TRBD2 (5 bases). The CDR3 spans 14 residues. Trimming took 6 bases from V and 4 from J, leaving 12 bases between them. CDR1 and CDR2 (germline): MNHNS, SASEGT. The CDR3 DNA reads TGTGCCAGCAGCCCTACACGGGGCACCGGGGAGCTGTTTTTT. Translated: CASSPTRGTGELFF.

This clonotype was seen at least ten times. The J gene is TRBJ1-2, the V gene TRBV28, with D perhaps TRBD1 (5 bases). Germline V gene data show CDR1 as MDHEN and CDR2 as SYDVKM. The CDR3 sequence is 14 residues long. V lost 6 bases and J lost 5, with 16 bases in between. As DNA, the CDR3 is TGTGCCAGCAGCCCGACAGAGAATTTATATGGCTACACCTTC. Its protein product is CASSPTENLYGYTF.

This clonotype was observed many times. V and J are TRBV7-2 and TRBJ2-5; TRBD2 aligns across 11 bases. Trimming took 5 bases from V and 4 from J; bases not matched to a gene: 3. In germline, CDR1 is SGHTA, CDR2 FQGNSA. The CDR3 spans 14 residues. The CDR3 DNA reads as TGTGCCAGCAGCCCCGGACTAGCGGGAGAGACCCAGTACTTC. Amino acids: CASSPGLAGETQYF. The full variable domain, in which reference TRBV7-2 and TRBJ2-5 provide the parts outside the CDR3, is GAGVSQSPSNKVTEKGKDVELRCDPISGHTALYWYRQSLGQGLEFLIYFQGNSAPDKSGLPSDRFSAERTGGSVSTLTIQRTQQEDSAVYLCASSPGLAGETQYFGPGTRLLVL.